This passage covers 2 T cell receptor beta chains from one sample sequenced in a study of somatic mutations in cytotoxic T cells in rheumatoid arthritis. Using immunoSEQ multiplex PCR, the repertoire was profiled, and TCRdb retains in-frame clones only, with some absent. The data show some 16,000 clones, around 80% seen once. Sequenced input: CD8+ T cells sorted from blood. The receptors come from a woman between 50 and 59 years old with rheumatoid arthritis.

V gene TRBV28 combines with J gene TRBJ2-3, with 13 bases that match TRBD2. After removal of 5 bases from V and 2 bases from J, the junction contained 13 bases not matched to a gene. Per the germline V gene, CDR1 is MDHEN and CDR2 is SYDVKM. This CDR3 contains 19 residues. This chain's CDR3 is CASSPALAGGPGITDTQYF. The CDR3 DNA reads TGTGCCAGCAGTCCCGCACTAGCGGGGGGGCCGGGGATCACAGATACGCAGTATTTT.

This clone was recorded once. This CDR3 reads CASSLVGGGETQYF. CDR3 DNA: TGTGCCAGCAGCTTAGTGGGCGGGGGAGAGACCCAGTACTTC. The rearrangement uses TRBV7-2 and TRBJ2-5, with 7 nucleotides matching TRBD2. The CDR3 is 14 amino acids. Germline V gene sequence: CDR1 SGHTA, CDR2 FQGNSA. Trimming cost V 1 base and J 4 bases; bases outside gene matches: 3.